The 22 T cell receptor beta chains below were found in one sample sequenced in a study of shared clonotypes between healthy human individuals. This table comes from immunoSEQ multiplex PCR, and its TCRdb copy is limited to in-frame clones, with some not included. The sample contains a few million clones, just over 90% of which appear only once. The sequencing sample was made of naive CD4+ T cells from PBMCs. Subset defined: CD45RA+ positively selected. All receptors derive from a man aged 18 to 29 in good health. Some clones in this sample may be carry-over from other donors' samples.

The rearrangement links TRBV25-1 to TRBJ2-1; D tentatively fits TRBD1 or TRBD2 (5 bases each). Per the germline V gene, CDR1 is MGHDK and CDR2 is SYGVNS. The CDR3 length is 15 residues. Trimming stripped 4 bases from V and 9 bases from J, with 19 bases between. The CDR3 region is CASSASGTGAGEQFF. In DNA, the CDR3 is TGTGCCAGCAGTGCCTCCGGGACCGGTGCAGGTGAGCAGTTCTTC.

A note on this clone: Other DNA sequences in this sample translate to the same CDR3. This sequence joins TRBV18 and TRBJ2-1; D perhaps matches TRBD1 (5 bases). The germline V gene has CDR1 KGHSH and CDR2 LQKENI. The CDR3 is 13 residues long. V lost 6 bases to trimming and J lost 4 bases, with 10 bases between them. The CDR3 loop reads CASSPDRYNEQFF. The CDR3 DNA reads as TGTGCCAGCTCGCCCGACAGATACAATGAGCAGTTCTTC.

The chain has TRBV27 and TRBJ2-7; D may be TRBD2 (5 bases). Trimming left V 4 bases short and J 7 bases short, with 14 bases between. Germline CDR1 is MNHEY and CDR2 is SMNVEV (reference sequence). This CDR3 is 13 amino acids long. The CDR3 loop is CASSSWTPGEQYF. The CDR3 DNA follows: TGTGCCAGCAGTTCCTGGACTCCTGGGGAGCAGTACTTC.

The chain uses TRBV6-6 and TRBJ2-7; 7 bases fit TRBD1. The germline V gene encodes CDR1 MNHNY and CDR2 SVGAGI (reference sequence). The CDR3 spans 15 residues. V dropped 5 bases and J dropped 0; count of bases not matched to a gene: 7. CDR3 loop: CASSRGQDPSYEQYF. In nucleotides, the CDR3 is TGTGCCAGCAGTCGAGGACAGGACCCCTCCTACGAGCAGTACTTC.

The chain carries TRBV6-5 and TRBJ1-1, with TRBD1 matching 8 bases. The CDR3 is 13 amino acids. Trimming cost V 6 bases and J 5 bases; bases outside gene matches: 5. Germline V gene data show CDR1 as MNHEY and CDR2 as SVGAGI. DNA for the CDR3: TGTGCCAGCAGATACAGGGACAGGACTGAAGCTTTCTTT. This translates into CASRYRDRTEAFF.

This clone has only one observation. The chain couples TRBV15 to TRBJ1-2; the D is unclear. Germline V gives CDR1 LNHNV, CDR2 YYDKDF (reference sequence). V was pared by 6 bases and J by 3 bases, with 14 bases between. The CDR3 has 14 residues. CDR3 DNA sequence: TGTGCCACCAGAAAACACACCGGCGACTATGGCTACACCTTC. Translating it yields CATRKHTGDYGYTF. Variable domain in full (rest from reference TRBV15 and TRBJ1-2): DAMVIQNPRYQVTQFGKPVTLSCSQTLNHNVMYWYQQKSSQAPKLLFHYYDKDFNNEADTPDNFQSRRPNTSFCFLDIRSPGLGDTAMYLCATRKHTGDYGYTFGSGTRLTVV.

The CDR3 DNA sequence: TGTGCCAGCAGCTCACAGGGGATGAACACTGAAGCTTTCTTT. Its translation is CASSSQGMNTEAFF. The V gene is TRBV7-8, the J gene TRBJ1-1; TRBD1 agrees at 7 bases. The V and J ends lost 4 bases and 0 bases, in that order; junction bases with no gene match: 2. Germline assignment: CDR1 SGHVS and CDR2 FQNEAQ. The CDR3 loop spans 14 amino acids. Filled out from reference TRBV7-8 and TRBJ1-1, the complete variable domain reads GAGVSQSPRYKVAKRGQDVALRCDPISGHVSLFWYQQALGQGPEFLTYFQNEAQLDKSGLPSDRFFAERPEGSVSTLKIQRTQQEDSAVYLCASSSQGMNTEAFFGQGTRLTVV.

This chain uses TRBV9 with TRBJ2-7, with a weak D call TRBD2 (6 bases). Germline V gives CDR1 SGDLS, CDR2 YYNGEE. The CDR3 sequence is 14 residues long. V was shortened by 4 bases and J by 5 bases, with 16 bases between the two germline ends. The CDR3 sequence is CASSQTSIGDEQYF. The CDR3 nucleotides are TGTGCCAGCAGCCAAACTAGCATTGGGGACGAGCAGTACTTC. Variable domain in full (rest from reference TRBV9 and TRBJ2-7): DSGVTQTPKHLITATGQRVTLRCSPRSGDLSVYWYQQSLDQGLQFLIQYYNGEERAKGNILERFSAQQFPDLHSELNLSSLELGDSALYFCASSQTSIGDEQYFGPGTRLTVT.

This chain links TRBV7-3 with TRBJ2-5, with TRBD1 as a possible D gene (7 bases). Trimming pared 2 bases from V and 7 bases from J, leaving 11 bases between. Germline V lookup: CDR1 SGHTA, CDR2 FQGTGA. The CDR3 runs to 13 residues. CDR3 DNA: TGTGCCAGCAGCTTAGACAGGGAGGCGACCCAGTACTTC. Translation gives CASSLDREATQYF. Full variable domain (outside the CDR3, taken from reference TRBV7-3 and TRBJ2-5): GAGVSQTPSNKVTEKGKYVELRCDPISGHTALYWYRQSLGQGPEFLIYFQGTGAADDSGLPNDRFFAVRPEGSVSTLKIQRTERGDSAVYLCASSLDREATQYFGPGTRLLVL.

The V gene is TRBV4-1, the J gene TRBJ1-5; 7 bases fit TRBD1. After removal of 4 bases from V and 3 bases from J, the junction contained 9 bases not matched to a gene. Germline values: CDR1 MGHRA, CDR2 YSYEKL. This CDR3 has 16 residues. CDR3 in DNA: TGCGCCAGCAGCCGATCCGGGACAGTAGACAATCAGCCCCAGCATTTT. It codes for CASSRSGTVDNQPQHF.

In its sample, this clone was seen once. The V gene is TRBV19, the J gene TRBJ2-5; D possibly corresponds to TRBD1 (6 bases). The germline V and J ends were trimmed by 10 bases and 1 base, with 13 bases remaining between them. The CDR3 is 13 amino acids. Germline assignment: CDR1 LNHDA and CDR2 SQIVND (reference sequence). The CDR3: CATSGDTQETQYF. Here the CDR3 DNA reads TGTGCCACTTCAGGGGACACCCAAGAGACCCAGTACTTC. Based on the CDR3 plus reference TRBV19 and TRBJ2-5, the full variable domain is DGGITQSPKYLFRKEGQNVTLSCEQNLNHDAMYWYRQDPGQGLRLIYYSQIVNDFQKGDIAEGYSVSREKKESFPLTVTSAQKNPTAFYLCATSGDTQETQYFGPGTRLLVL.

V usage is TRBV6-1 and J usage is TRBJ2-5; TRBD1 matches at 8 bases. Trimming at V came to 6 bases and at J to 5 bases, leaving 11 bases not matched to a gene. Per germline, CDR1 MNHNS and CDR2 SASEGT. This CDR3 has 15 residues. CDR3 bases: TGTGCCAGCAGCGCGACTCGACAGGGGATGGAGACCCAGTACTTC. This gives the protein CASSATRQGMETQYF.

V and J are TRBV6-5 and TRBJ2-7, with 9 bases matching TRBD2. Per the germline V gene, CDR1 is MNHEY and CDR2 is SVGAGI. The CDR3 contains 15 residues. Trimming took 2 bases from V and 3 from J; bases not matched to a gene: 5. This CDR3 reads CASSYGLAGHYEQYF. CDR3 DNA: TGTGCCAGCAGTTACGGCCTAGCGGGGCACTACGAGCAGTACTTC.

The CDR3 protein is CASSPNPRGPEKLFF. Here the CDR3 DNA reads TGTGCCAGCAGTCCTAACCCCAGGGGCCCTGAAAAACTGTTTTTT. The genes are TRBV11-2 and TRBJ1-4, with D maybe TRBD1 (6 bases). From germline, CDR1 is SGHAT and CDR2 FQNNGV. V was shortened by 6 bases and J by 7 bases, with 18 bases between the two germline ends. The CDR3 is made up of 15 amino acids.

Here the CDR3 DNA reads TGTGCCAGCAGTGAAACGACAGACCCTAGGCACACTGAAGCTTTCTTT. Translating it yields CASSETTDPRHTEAFF. This chain uses TRBV6-1 with TRBJ1-1; D is perhaps TRBD1 (5 bases). Per germline, CDR1 MNHNS and CDR2 SASEGT. Trimming cost V 2 bases and J 3 bases, with 16 bases left between them. The CDR3 consists of 16 residues.

This CDR3 reads CASSLAPSAGKNEQYF. CDR3 bases: TGTGCCAGCAGCTTGGCCCCCTCGGCAGGGAAAAACGAGCAGTACTTC. The chain combines TRBV5-4 with TRBJ2-7; D is possibly TRBD1 (5 bases). The CDR3 spans 16 residues. Germline V CDR1 and CDR2: SGHNT, YYREEE (reference sequence). Trimming pared 0 bases from V and 5 bases from J, leaving 18 bases between.

The chain is built from TRBV7-2 and TRBJ2-2; tentative D call: TRBD1 (6 bases). The germline V gene has CDR1 SGHTA and CDR2 FQGNSA. The CDR3 runs to 17 residues. Deletions cut 5 bases from V and 5 bases from J, with 21 bases between. The CDR3 reads CASSPKAVQGPTGELFF. CDR3 DNA: TGTGCCAGCAGCCCCAAGGCGGTACAGGGCCCAACCGGGGAGCTGTTTTTT.

This chain uses TRBV2 with TRBJ1-1; 8 nucleotides match TRBD1. CDR3 length: 15 amino acids. Germline lookup yields CDR1 SNHLY and CDR2 FYNNEI. Trimming cost V 8 bases and J 1 base; bases outside gene matches: 9. The CDR3 region has the DNA TGTGCCAGCTCGACATGGACAGGGTCGAACACTGAAGCTTTCTTT. Protein sequence: CASSTWTGSNTEAFF.

DNA of the CDR3: TGTGCCAGCAGTTACGGCAGGGGTCAGCCCCAGCATTTT. As protein: CASSYGRGQPQHF. The V and J genes are TRBV6-5 and TRBJ1-5, with D perhaps TRBD1 (6 bases). The CDR3 totals 13 residues. Per the germline V gene, CDR1 is MNHEY and CDR2 is SVGAGI. The V and J ends lost 2 bases and 6 bases respectively, with 8 bases between them.

A few counts support this clone. Other DNA variants within this sample encode the same CDR3. The CDR3 DNA sequence: TGTGCCAGCAGCTCACGAACCGGGGAGCTGTTTTTT. As protein: CASSSRTGELFF. The chain links TRBV6-5 to TRBJ2-2; D uncertain. This CDR3 comprises 12 residues. Germline values: CDR1 MNHEY, CDR2 SVGAGI. Trimming stripped 6 bases from V and 5 bases from J, with 7 bases between.

For this clone: This CDR3 is also generated by other DNA sequences in the sample. The V call is TRBV28, the J call TRBJ1-2; the D gene is possibly TRBD1 (5 bases). The germline V gene has CDR1 MDHEN and CDR2 SYDVKM. V lost 5 bases and J 2 bases, leaving 9 bases between the germline ends. The CDR3 has 13 amino acids. CDR3 DNA sequence: TGTGCCAGCAGTCCGGGACTGAACTATGGCTACACCTTC. Amino acid sequence: CASSPGLNYGYTF.

The chain links TRBV6-1 to TRBJ1-1; no reliable D call. The CDR3 is 14 residues long. V gave up 6 bases and J gave up 1 base, with 12 bases separating them. The germline CDR1 and CDR2 sequences are MNHNS and SASEGT. CDR3 nucleotide sequence: TGTGCCAGCAGAGTGACGGGGAAGAACACTGAAGCTTTCTTT. Protein sequence: CASRVTGKNTEAFF.